The next 28 T cell receptor beta chains were all read from a single sample in a study of OX40 agonist ivuxolimab in advanced cancers. Using immunoSEQ multiplex PCR, the repertoire was profiled, and TCRdb retains in-frame clones only, with some absent. The sample shows roughly 40,000 clones, 70% to 90% of them seen only once. The material sequenced was CD4+ or CD8+ T cells sorted from blood, taken in a trial of the OX40 agonist ivuxolimab. The receptors here all came from an adult with an advanced solid tumor such as melanoma, head and neck, liver or kidney cancer.

This clone was detected once. The CDR3 loop is CASRAGTGMYGYTF. CDR3 sequence (DNA): TGTGCCAGCAGGGCAGGGACAGGGATGTACGGCTACACCTTC. The rearrangement uses TRBV6-1 and TRBJ1-2, with 9 bases that match TRBD1. Unmatched junction bases numbered 10, after V lost 6 bases and J lost 8 bases. The CDR3 totals 14 residues. Germline V gene lookup returns CDR1 MNHNS and CDR2 SASEGT.

In DNA, the CDR3 is TGCAGCGTTGCTACTAGCGGGGGGGCTGGGGAGCAGTTCTTC. Protein product: CSVATSGGAGEQFF. V is TRBV29-1 and J is TRBJ2-1, with 13 bases identical to TRBD2. The CDR3 sequence is 14 residues long. The V gene's germline CDR1 is SQVTM and CDR2 ANQGSEA. With 4 bases clipped from V and 10 bases from J, the junction kept 7 bases outside the gene matches.

The gene calls are TRBV6-1 and TRBJ2-7; D uncertain. CDR1 is MNHNS, CDR2 SASEGT, per germline. This CDR3 is built from 13 residues. The germline V and J ends were trimmed by 6 bases and 5 bases, with 14 bases remaining between them. CDR3 nucleotide sequence: TGTGCCAGCAGCGACGCTACAAGGGACGAGCAGTACTTC. It encodes CASSDATRDEQYF.

The rearrangement joins TRBV4-1 to TRBJ2-7; 8 nucleotides line up with TRBD2. J gave up 2 bases and V 3 bases, and 6 bases lay outside the gene matches. Germline assignment: CDR1 MGHRA and CDR2 YSYEKL. This CDR3 is built from 15 residues. The CDR3 protein is CASSQTGTSPYEQYF. The DNA of the CDR3 is TGCGCCAGCAGCCAGACCGGGACTAGTCCCTACGAGCAGTACTTC.

The V gene is TRBV15, the J gene TRBJ1-5, with D possibly being TRBD1 (5 bases). Trimming pared 3 bases from V and 11 bases from J, leaving 11 bases between. The CDR3 spans 12 residues. CDR1 LNHNV and CDR2 YYDKDF come from the germline V gene (reference sequence). The chain's CDR3 is CATSRDQGTQHF. In DNA, the CDR3 is TGTGCCACCAGCAGGGATCAGGGTACCCAGCATTTT.

The rearrangement links TRBV10-3 to TRBJ1-3, with D unresolved. There are 16 residues in the CDR3. Germline CDR1 and CDR2: ENHRY and SYGVKD. Trimming took off 6 bases at V and 4 bases at J, with 19 bases between the two ends. Here the CDR3 DNA reads TGTGCCATCAGAGTTTACTCCCGGGATAGAGGAAACACCATATATTTT. Translating it yields CAIRVYSRDRGNTIYF.

The rearrangement joins TRBV5-1 to TRBJ1-1; D perhaps matches TRBD1 (5 bases). Germline V lookup: CDR1 SGHRS, CDR2 YFSETQ. This CDR3 comprises 14 residues. The V end was cut by 2 bases, the J end by 4 bases, with 12 bases between. The CDR3 loop reads CASSFGRVGTEAFF. The CDR3 DNA is TGCGCCAGCAGCTTTGGCAGGGTGGGCACTGAAGCTTTCTTT.

The chain links TRBV4-1 to TRBJ2-7, with 8 bases fitting TRBD1. Trimming took 4 bases from V and 1 from J; bases not matched to a gene: 9. This CDR3 has 16 amino acids. The germline V gene encodes CDR1 MGHRA and CDR2 YSYEKL. Here the CDR3 DNA reads TGCGCCAGCAGCCTGGCTACGGACAGGGTGTCCTACGAGCAGTACTTC. The encoded protein is CASSLATDRVSYEQYF.

The chain combines TRBV4-1 with TRBJ2-7; TRBD2 agrees at 8 bases. Per germline, CDR1 MGHRA and CDR2 YSYEKL. There are 16 residues in the CDR3. V lost 0 bases to trimming and J lost 0 bases; unmatched junction nucleotides: 4. CDR3 sequence: CASSQDGGRSSYEQYF. CDR3 coding DNA: TGCGCCAGCAGCCAAGATGGCGGGAGGAGCTCCTACGAGCAGTACTTC.

This chain links TRBV7-9 with TRBJ2-7, with 7 nucleotides matching TRBD1. V shed 4 bases and J 6 bases; nucleotides not matched to a gene: 3. The CDR3 is 12 amino acids. Germline V lookup: CDR1 SEHNR, CDR2 FQNEAQ (reference sequence). The DNA for the CDR3 is TGTGCCAGCAGCTCGGGACAGTTCGAGCAGTACTTC. This codes for CASSSGQFEQYF.

This chain uses TRBV27 with TRBJ2-7; D gene unclear. V lost 2 bases to trimming and J lost 0 bases, with 11 bases between them. Per germline, CDR1 MNHEY and CDR2 SMNVEV (reference sequence). This CDR3 is built from 15 residues. CDR3 nucleotide sequence: TGTGCCAGCAGTTTAATGGGTGCCAGCTCCTACGAGCAGTACTTC. It specifies CASSLMGASSYEQYF.

The genes are TRBV5-5 and TRBJ1-2, with D hard to call. The germline V and J ends were trimmed by 0 bases and 4 bases, with 10 bases remaining between them. Germline V gene sequence: CDR1 SGHKS, CDR2 YYEKEE (reference sequence). The CDR3 contains 14 residues. The CDR3 DNA sequence: TGTGCCAGCAGCTTGGATGGCCGCAGCTATGGCTACACCTTC. Translation: CASSLDGRSYGYTF.

The rearrangement links TRBV5-8 to TRBJ2-7; D may be TRBD2 (7 bases). V was trimmed by 4 bases and J by 3 bases, leaving 11 bases between them. The germline gives CDR1 SGHTS, CDR2 YDEGEE. This CDR3 spans 13 amino acids. The CDR3 DNA is TGTGCCAGCAGCCTGGGAGGGGGCTACGAGCAGTACTTC. Its protein product is CASSLGGGYEQYF. Full variable domain (outside the CDR3, taken from reference TRBV5-8 and TRBJ2-7): EAGVTQSPTHLIKTRGQQATLRCSPISGHTSVYWYQQALGLGLQFLLWYDEGEERNRGNFPPRFSGRQFPNYSSELNVNALELEDSALYLCASSLGGGYEQYFGPGTRLTVT.

The chain uses TRBV2 and TRBJ1-3; no clear D. CDR3 size: 14 residues. The germline V and J ends were trimmed by 3 bases and 0 bases, with 6 bases remaining between them. Per the germline V gene, CDR1 is SNHLY and CDR2 is FYNNEI. The chain's CDR3 is CASSDVGSGNTIYF. CDR3 coding DNA: TGTGCCAGCAGTGACGTGGGCTCTGGAAACACCATATATTTT.

This chain joins TRBV9 and TRBJ1-2; D remains ambiguous. The CDR3 sequence is 9 residues long. Germline CDR1 and CDR2: SGDLS and YYNGEE. CDR3 sequence reads: CVGDYGYTF. The CDR3 DNA follows: TGTGTTGGTGACTATGGCTACACCTTC.

V is TRBV2 and J is TRBJ2-3, with D hard to call. The CDR3 extends over 15 amino acids. Germline lookup yields CDR1 SNHLY and CDR2 FYNNEI. Trimming left V 6 bases short and J 0 bases short, with 13 bases between. CDR3: CASRAEYSSTDTQYF. The CDR3 coding sequence is TGTGCCAGCAGGGCAGAGTACTCTAGCACAGATACGCAGTATTTT.

This clone was recorded once. V and J are TRBV9 and TRBJ2-5; D may be TRBD1 or TRBD2 (6 bases each). The germline V gene has CDR1 SGDLS and CDR2 YYNGEE. This CDR3 contains 15 residues. Between the trimmed V and J ends, which lost 3 bases and 4 bases, there was a span of 16 bases. The CDR3 spells CASSAEGGLVETQYF. For the CDR3, the DNA is TGTGCCAGCAGCGCTGAAGGGGGGTTGGTAGAGACCCAGTACTTC.

The V and J genes are TRBV7-9 and TRBJ2-5; a possible D gene is TRBD2 (5 bases). Looked up from germline, CDR1 is SEHNR and CDR2 is FQNEAQ (reference sequence). The V gene lost 3 bases and the J gene lost 0 bases, with 17 bases spanning the gap. The CDR3 totals 17 residues. The DNA of the CDR3 is TGTGCCAGCAGCTTTCCACTAACCTGGGAGTACCAAGAGACCCAGTACTTC. Residues: CASSFPLTWEYQETQYF.

This clone has a handful of counts. The genes are TRBV6-1 and TRBJ1-4; possibly TRBD1 for D (5 bases). In germline, CDR1 is MNHNS, CDR2 SASEGT. The CDR3 consists of 14 residues. V was clipped by 6 bases and J by 4 bases, with 12 bases between them. CDR3 sequence (DNA): TGTGCCAGCAGGTCTGGGGACGGTAATGAAAAACTGTTTTTT. It encodes CASRSGDGNEKLFF.

This clone was observed a single time. V gene TRBV28 combines with J gene TRBJ1-5; D is ambiguous. The V gene's germline CDR1 is MDHEN and CDR2 SYDVKM. The CDR3 is 14 residues long. Trimming pared 6 bases from V and 2 bases from J, leaving 11 bases between. This CDR3 is CASRSIVGNQPQHF. For the CDR3, the DNA is TGTGCCAGCAGATCCATAGTGGGCAATCAGCCCCAGCATTTT.

This chain uses TRBV6-1 with TRBJ2-1, with D perhaps matching TRBD1 (5 bases). Germline V CDR1 and CDR2: MNHNS, SASEGT. The CDR3 runs 14 residues. V was trimmed by 11 bases and J by 9 bases, leaving 23 bases between them. The CDR3 DNA is TGTGCCTCCCCGACAGAACCAGGATCTCTTGAGCAGTTCTTC. This codes for CASPTEPGSLEQFF.

The J gene is TRBJ1-2, the V gene TRBV7-9; no definite D call. Looked up from germline, CDR1 is SEHNR and CDR2 is FQNEAQ (reference sequence). V lost 5 bases, J lost 2 bases, and 12 bases lay in between. The CDR3 contains 14 residues. DNA for the CDR3: TGTGCCAGCAGCCCCCCCGGTAGCAACTATGGCTACACCTTC. Amino acids: CASSPPGSNYGYTF.

V usage is TRBV6-5 and J usage is TRBJ1-1; no firm D call. V was trimmed by 0 bases and J by 3 bases, leaving 5 bases between them. The CDR3 is 13 amino acids. Germline V gene sequence: CDR1 MNHEY, CDR2 SVGAGI. The CDR3: CASSYSRYTEAFF. The CDR3 DNA is TGTGCCAGCAGTTACTCGCGGTACACTGAAGCTTTCTTT.

This clone appeared a few times. V gene TRBV7-8 combines with J gene TRBJ2-1; 9 nucleotides match TRBD2. The CDR3 totals 16 residues. J gave up 5 bases and V 1 base, and 6 bases lay outside the gene matches. CDR1 is SGHVS, CDR2 FQNEAQ, per germline. The CDR3 loop reads CASSLGLSSGNNEQFF. CDR3 coding DNA: TGTGCCAGCAGCTTAGGGTTGTCTAGCGGGAACAATGAGCAGTTCTTC.

The chain employs TRBV6-1 and TRBJ2-7, with 13 bases fitting TRBD2. Germline V gene sequence: CDR1 MNHNS, CDR2 SASEGT. This CDR3 spans 15 amino acids. V trimming: 3 bases; J trimming: 3 bases; junction bases outside the gene matches: 2. CDR3 loop: CASSEGLAGFYEQYF. The CDR3 nucleotides are TGTGCCAGCAGTGAGGGACTAGCGGGATTCTACGAGCAGTACTTC.

V is TRBV5-1 and J is TRBJ2-7; tentatively, D is TRBD2 (5 bases). CDR1 is SGHRS, CDR2 YFSETQ, per germline. V was shortened by 3 bases and J by 4 bases, with 8 bases between the two germline ends. CDR3 length: 12 amino acids. CDR3: CASSSRGYEQYF. CDR3 sequence (DNA): TGCGCCAGCAGCTCCCGGGGATACGAGCAGTACTTC.

The V and J genes are TRBV5-6 and TRBJ2-1; 11 bases map to TRBD1. The CDR3 sequence is 13 residues long. V lost 3 bases, J lost 7 bases, and 0 bases stayed unmatched. CDR1 SGHDT and CDR2 YYEEEE come from the germline V gene. In nucleotides, the CDR3 is TGTGCCAGCAGCTGGGACAGGGGGAATGAGCAGTTCTTC. Protein: CASSWDRGNEQFF.

The gene calls are TRBV2 and TRBJ2-7, with D maybe TRBD2 (7 bases). The CDR3 length is 17 residues. Trimming shortened V by 1 base and J by 2 bases, and 18 bases separated the two germline ends. CDR1 SNHLY and CDR2 FYNNEI come from the germline V gene. DNA of the CDR3: TGTGCCAGCAGTGAAGAGCTAGGGGGGGTCAGGACCTACGAGCAGTACTTC. Translation: CASSEELGGVRTYEQYF. The whole variable domain, remainder taken from reference TRBV2 and TRBJ2-7, is EPEVTQTPSHQVTQMGQEVILRCVPISNHLYFYWYRQILGQKVEFLVSFYNNEISEKSEIFDDQFSVERPDGSNFTLKIRSTKLEDSAMYFCASSEELGGVRTYEQYFGPGTRLTVT.